These 22 T cell receptor beta chains were all obtained from the same sample, sequenced in a study of T cell responses to AZD1222 COVID-19 vaccine. Profiled with immunoSEQ multiplex PCR; TCRdb holds only in-frame clones, not every one. This sample carries more than 70,000 clones, around nine tenths of them seen once, and the ten largest clones take around 1.3%. The input for sequencing was peripheral blood, taken 28 days after the second AZD1222 dose. The receptors come from an adult who received the AZD1222 COVID-19 vaccine.

V and J are TRBV11-3 and TRBJ2-3, with D uncertain. The germline V gene has CDR1 SGHNT and CDR2 YENEEA. The CDR3 spans 13 residues. V was shortened by 0 bases and J by 4 bases, with 5 bases between the two germline ends. CDR3 coding DNA: TGTGCCAGCAGCTTAGACAGGCCAGATACGCAGTATTTT. Residues: CASSLDRPDTQYF.

The chain uses TRBV6-5 and TRBJ2-1; 8 positions match TRBD2. This CDR3 is built from 15 residues. Trimming cost V 7 bases and J 8 bases; bases outside gene matches: 13. Germline values: CDR1 MNHEY, CDR2 SVGAGI. In DNA form, the CDR3 reads TGTGCCAGCAACCCCGCCGGACTAGCCACGGATGAGCAGTTCTTC. Translated, it gives CASNPAGLATDEQFF.

The chain's CDR3 is CASSLHPGPTGELFF. In DNA form, the CDR3 reads TGTGCCAGCTCACTCCACCCGGGCCCCACCGGGGAGCTGTTTTTT. The V and J genes are TRBV18 and TRBJ2-2; D not resolved. V dropped 4 bases and J dropped 4 bases, with 13 bases sitting between them. This CDR3 comprises 15 residues. Germline V lookup: CDR1 KGHSH, CDR2 LQKENI.

The V gene is TRBV4-2, the J gene TRBJ2-7, with TRBD2 as a possible D gene (6 bases). There are 14 residues in the CDR3. Trimming took off 0 bases at V and 7 bases at J, with 13 bases between the two ends. The germline CDR1 and CDR2 sequences are LGHNA and YNFKEQ. CDR3 amino acids: CASSQDREYVEQYF. The DNA for the CDR3 is TGTGCCAGCAGCCAAGATCGGGAGTACGTGGAGCAGTACTTC.

This chain uses TRBV5-5 with TRBJ2-5, with 8 bases lining up with TRBD2. Germline CDR1 SGHKS, CDR2 YYEKEE (reference sequence). Trimming cost V 4 bases and J 5 bases; bases outside gene matches: 13. The CDR3 loop spans 16 amino acids. The CDR3 protein is CASSPTSARGVETQYF. The DNA of the CDR3 is TGTGCCAGCAGCCCGACTAGCGCGAGGGGTGTGGAGACCCAGTACTTC.

This clone was seen more than once but under ten times. CDR3 residues: CASNWEGQGTYEQYF. Written as DNA, the CDR3 is TGTGCCAGCAACTGGGAGGGACAGGGGACCTACGAGCAGTACTTC. The gene calls are TRBV28 and TRBJ2-7; 10 nucleotides align to TRBD1. This CDR3 contains 15 residues. Germline loops: CDR1 MDHEN, CDR2 SYDVKM. The trim removed 7 bases at V and 2 bases at J, leaving 8 bases unmatched.

This rearrangement joins TRBV19 to TRBJ1-4, with D possibly TRBD1 on 6 matching bases. V lost 3 bases and J lost 3, with 11 bases in between. CDR1 is LNHDA and CDR2 is SQIVND in the germline V gene (reference sequence). This CDR3 region has 15 residues. In nucleotides, the CDR3 is TGTGCCAGTAGTATTACAGGGACGGCTAATGAAAAACTGTTTTTT. Protein: CASSITGTANEKLFF.

J is TRBJ1-2 and V is TRBV24-1; a possible D gene is TRBD1 (6 bases). Between the trimmed V and J ends, which lost 6 bases and 4 bases, there was a span of 29 bases. CDR1 is KGHDR and CDR2 is SFDVKD in the germline V gene. The CDR3 is made up of 19 amino acids. In DNA, the CDR3 is TGTGCCACCAGTCTTAGGGGTCCGTGTCCAAGGGGGGAGGGCTATGGCTACACCTTC. Translated, it gives CATSLRGPCPRGEGYGYTF.

The gene calls are TRBV11-3 and TRBJ2-2; unclear D gene. The CDR3 totals 16 residues. V lost 5 bases and J 1 base, leaving 14 bases between the germline ends. From germline, CDR1 is SGHNT and CDR2 YENEEA. In DNA, the CDR3 is TGTGCCAGCAGCCAGAGGTGGGCAGAGAACACCGGGGAGCTGTTTTTT. Its translation is CASSQRWAENTGELFF. Filled out from reference TRBV11-3 and TRBJ2-2, the complete variable domain reads EAGVVQSPRYKIIEKKQPVAFWCNPISGHNTLYWYLQNLGQGPELLIRYENEEAVDDSQLPKDRFSAERLKGVDSTLKIQPAELGDSAVYLCASSQRWAENTGELFFGEGSRLTVL.

The chain is built from TRBV5-1 and TRBJ2-1, with 8 bases matching TRBD1. Germline V gene sequence: CDR1 SGHRS, CDR2 YFSETQ. With V trimmed by 0 bases and J by 8 bases, 10 bases remained unmatched. CDR3 length: 16 residues. CDR3 region: CASSLEGRTGLDEQFF. Here the CDR3 DNA reads TGCGCCAGCAGCTTGGAGGGGCGGACAGGGCTGGATGAGCAGTTCTTC.

This chain links TRBV7-3 with TRBJ1-2, with 9 positions matching TRBD1. CDR3 length: 13 amino acids. CDR1 and CDR2 (germline): SGHTA, FQGTGA. The V segment lost 5 bases and the J segment 8 bases; nucleotides outside the gene matches: 6. The CDR3 coding sequence is TGTGCCAGCAGCCCGGGACAGGGAGAAGGCTACACCTTC. Translation gives CASSPGQGEGYTF. Variable domain in full (rest from reference TRBV7-3 and TRBJ1-2): GAGVSQTPSNKVTEKGKYVELRCDPISGHTALYWYRQSLGQGPEFLIYFQGTGAADDSGLPNDRFFAVRPEGSVSTLKIQRTERGDSAVYLCASSPGQGEGYTFGSGTRLTVV.

The J gene is TRBJ2-1, the V gene TRBV6-6, with a weak D call TRBD2 (6 bases). Trimming removed 6 bases at V and 10 bases at J, with 19 bases between. This CDR3 is 14 amino acids long. In germline, CDR1 is MNHNY, CDR2 SVGAGI (reference sequence). In DNA, the CDR3 is TGTGCCAGCAGAATGGAACTAGCAGTTAAGGAGCAGTTCTTC. Translated, it gives CASRMELAVKEQFF.

This clone was seen only a few times. The chain uses TRBV4-2 and TRBJ1-4; 10 bases agree with TRBD1. CDR3 size: 15 residues. Germline V gene data show CDR1 as LGHNA and CDR2 as YNFKEQ. Trimming took 4 bases from V and 8 from J; bases not matched to a gene: 7. Here the CDR3 reads CASSLGTGDSEKLFF. CDR3 sequence (DNA): TGTGCCAGCAGCCTCGGGACAGGGGATTCGGAAAAACTGTTTTTT.

As regards this clone: Other DNA sequences in this specimen translate into the identical CDR3. The chain couples TRBV9 to TRBJ1-2; no reliable D call. Trimming took off 0 bases at V and 6 bases at J, with 6 bases between the two ends. This CDR3 region has 12 residues. Looked up from germline, CDR1 is SGDLS and CDR2 is YYNGEE. The CDR3 region has the DNA TGTGCCAGCAGCGTAGGATTAGATGGCTACACCTTC. It translates to CASSVGLDGYTF.

In its sample, this clone was seen a few times. V gene TRBV4-2 combines with J gene TRBJ2-1; maybe TRBD2 (5 bases). The CDR3 has 12 residues. Trimming pared 1 base from V and 7 bases from J, leaving 5 bases between. Germline CDR1 is LGHNA and CDR2 is YNFKEQ. CDR3 DNA: TGTGCCAGCAGCCAAGGCGGGAATGAGCAGTTCTTC. Translating gives CASSQGGNEQFF.

This clone was seen once. Here the CDR3 DNA reads TGTGCCAGCAGCGCTGAGCTACTTATGAACACTGAAGCTTTCTTT. This codes for CASSAELLMNTEAFF. The chain employs TRBV5-4 and TRBJ1-1; D is undetermined. The germline V gene has CDR1 SGHNT and CDR2 YYREEE (reference sequence). This CDR3 comprises 15 residues. The ends were cut back, 4 bases at V and 0 bases at J, with 13 bases in the middle.

The chain links TRBV7-9 to TRBJ1-2; 7 positions agree with TRBD1. The CDR3 runs 15 residues. The J segment lost 1 base and the V segment lost 2 bases, leaving 4 bases of the junction unmatched. CDR1 and CDR2 (germline): SEHNR, FQNEAQ (reference sequence). CDR3 in amino acids: CASSLNNRGNYGYTF. The CDR3, as DNA: TGTGCCAGCAGCTTAAATAACAGGGGTAACTATGGCTACACCTTC.

This clone came up once. V is TRBV3-1 (or the pseudogene TRBV3-2) and J is TRBJ2-1, with TRBD2 identical over 7 bases. J gave up 0 bases and V 4 bases, and 6 bases lay outside the gene matches. Germline CDR1 and CDR2: LGHDT and YNNKEL (reference sequence). The CDR3 length is 16 residues. CDR3 DNA sequence: TGTGCCAGCAGCCTCATTAGCGGGTACTCCTACAATGAGCAGTTCTTC. Translating it yields CASSLISGYSYNEQFF.

This rearrangement joins TRBV12-3 or TRBV12-4 to TRBJ2-1; a possible D gene is TRBD1 (5 bases). Trimming removed 6 bases at V and 7 bases at J, with 7 bases between. The CDR3 has 11 residues. CDR3 sequence: CASRHRNEQFF. The CDR3 nucleotides read TGTGCCAGCAGGCACAGGAATGAGCAGTTCTTC.

The rearrangement links TRBV18 to TRBJ2-7; no clear D gene. Germline CDR1 reads KGHSH; CDR2 reads LQKENI. The CDR3 is 14 residues long. V lost 4 bases and J 0 bases, leaving 10 bases between the germline ends. CDR3 bases: TGTGCCAGCTCACAGCCCGAGAGCTCCTACGAGCAGTACTTC. Translation: CASSQPESSYEQYF.

The chain joins TRBV9 to TRBJ1-2; D remains ambiguous. The length of the CDR3 is 16 residues. V shed 6 bases and J shed 6 bases, with 24 bases lying between them. Germline CDR1 reads SGDLS; CDR2 reads YYNGEE. The CDR3 spells CASTLGSFGVEDGYTF. In DNA, the CDR3 is TGTGCCAGCACACTCGGGTCTTTCGGAGTGGAGGATGGCTACACCTTC.

The table lists this clone with a few counts. The J gene is TRBJ2-1, the V gene TRBV27; D call uncertain. The CDR3 is made up of 15 amino acids. CDR1 is MNHEY and CDR2 is SMNVEV in the germline V gene (reference sequence). With 1 base removed from V and 2 bases from J, the gap between germline ends came to 9 bases. The CDR3 here is CASSLFGGTYNEQFF. DNA of the CDR3: TGTGCCAGCAGTTTATTTGGCGGTACCTACAATGAGCAGTTCTTC.